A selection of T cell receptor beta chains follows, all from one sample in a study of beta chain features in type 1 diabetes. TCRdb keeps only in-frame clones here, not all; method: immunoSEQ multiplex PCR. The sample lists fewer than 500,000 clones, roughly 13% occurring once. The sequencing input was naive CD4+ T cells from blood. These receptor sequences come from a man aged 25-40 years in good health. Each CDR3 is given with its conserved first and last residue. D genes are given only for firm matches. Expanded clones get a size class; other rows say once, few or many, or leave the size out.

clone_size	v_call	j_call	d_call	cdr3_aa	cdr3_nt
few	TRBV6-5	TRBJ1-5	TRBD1	CACSRDRVGNQPQHF	TGTGCCTGCAGCCGAGACAGGGTGGGCAATCAGCCCCAGCATTTT
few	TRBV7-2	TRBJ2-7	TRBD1	CASSSQGDRGYEQYF	TGTGCCAGCAGCTCCCAGGGGGACAGGGGCTACGAGCAGTACTTC
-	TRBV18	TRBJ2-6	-	CASSPPGLMIGANVLTF	TGTGCCAGCTCACCACCCGGACTCATGATCGGAGCCAACGTCCTGACTTTC
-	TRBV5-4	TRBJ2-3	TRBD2	CASSLASGAVNTQYF	TGTGCCAGCAGCTTGGCTAGCGGGGCGGTGAATACGCAGTATTTT
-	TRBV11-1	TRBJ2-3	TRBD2	CASSYRTSGSFTDTQYF	TGTGCCAGCAGCTACCGGACTAGCGGGAGTTTCACAGATACGCAGTATTTT
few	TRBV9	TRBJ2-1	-	CASSVDEGYNEQFF	TGTGCCAGCAGCGTAGACGAGGGTTACAATGAGCAGTTCTTC
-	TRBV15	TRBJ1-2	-	CATSHSSKGYGYTF	TGTGCCACCAGCCATAGCTCAAAAGGGTATGGCTACACCTTC
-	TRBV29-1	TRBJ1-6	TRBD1	CSARTGGNNSPLHF	TGCAGCGCCCGGACAGGGGGAAATAATTCACCCCTCCACTTT
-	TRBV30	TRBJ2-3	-	CAWSVGASSTDTQYF	TGTGCCTGGAGTGTAGGAGCGTCTAGCACAGATACGCAGTATTTT
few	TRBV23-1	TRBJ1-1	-	CASSQIHNLEAFF	TGCGCCAGCAGTCAGATCCATAATTTGGAAGCTTTCTTT
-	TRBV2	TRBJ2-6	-	CASAPRKGVAGANVLTF	TGTGCCAGCGCCCCAAGGAAGGGGGTGGCTGGGGCCAACGTCCTGACTTTC
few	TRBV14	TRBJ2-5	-	CASSQARETQYF	TGTGCCAGCAGCCAAGCTCGTGAGACCCAGTACTTC
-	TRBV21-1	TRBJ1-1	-	CASSKVNQLPMNTEAFF	TGTGCCAGCAGCAAAGTGAATCAGCTTCCAATGAACACTGAAGCTTTCTTT
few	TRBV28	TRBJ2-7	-	CASSPSRVTSYEQYF	TGTGCCAGCAGCCCGTCCCGGGTTACCTCCTACGAGCAGTACTTC
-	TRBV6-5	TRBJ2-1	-	CAGSPRSSSYNEQFF	TGTGCCGGCAGTCCCAGGTCGAGCTCCTACAATGAGCAGTTCTTC
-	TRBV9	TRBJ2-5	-	CASSDRGTNQETQYF	TGTGCCAGCAGCGACCGGGGGACGAACCAAGAGACCCAGTACTTC
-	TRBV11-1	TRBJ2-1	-	CASSSPGTGDNEQFF	TGTGCCAGCAGCTCCCCCGGGACGGGAGACAATGAGCAGTTCTTC
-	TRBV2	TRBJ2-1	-	CASSEVGGTPLYNERFF	TGTGCCAGCAGTGAAGTAGGCGGGACACCCCTCTACAATGAGCGGTTCTTC
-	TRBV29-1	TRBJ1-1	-	CSVATGEAFF	TGCAGCGTTGCCACAGGTGAAGCTTTCTTT
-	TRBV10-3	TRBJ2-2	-	CAISGDSGHGELFF	TGTGCCATCAGTGGAGATTCCGGGCACGGGGAGCTGTTTTTT
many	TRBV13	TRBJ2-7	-	CASSSPRREQYF	TGTGCCAGCAGCTCACCGCGTCGCGAGCAGTACTTC
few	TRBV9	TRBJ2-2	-	CASSLTRVSENTGELFF	TGTGCCAGCAGCTTAACCCGGGTTAGCGAAAACACCGGGGAGCTGTTTTTT